Below, 21 T cell receptor beta chains from the same sample are listed, as sequenced in a study of vaccination and CD4 T cells after COVID-19. No antigen is known for these receptors. Cultured CD4+ T-cell DNA underwent Oncomine TCR Beta short-read sequencing. TCRdb reprocessed the PCR reads via MiXCR and lists one record per CDR3 protein. This table holds over 10,000 distinct CDR3 sequences, 45% found once. Treatment described: approximately nine-day PBMC culture with coronavirus spike peptide pools or control peptides (ViraFEST assay). Material: cultured CD4+ T cells from blood, obtained after SARS-CoV-2 vaccination. These receptors were collected from a human donor with COVID-19.

The V call is TRBV7-2, the J call TRBJ2-6, with D perhaps assigned TRBD1 or TRBD2 (5 bases each). Germline V CDR1 and CDR2: SGHTA, FQGNSA. Trimming removed 4 bases at V and 0 bases at J, with 10 bases between. The CDR3 length is 16 residues. CDR3 in amino acids: CASSWGRPSGANVLTF. CDR3 coding DNA: TGTGCCAGCAGCTGGGGACGGCCCTCTGGGGCCAACGTCCTGACTTTC.

V gene TRBV6-1 combines with J gene TRBJ2-2; D gene unclear. The length of the CDR3 is 13 residues. Germline assignment: CDR1 MNHNS and CDR2 SASEGT. V was shortened by 10 bases and J by 3 bases, with 12 bases between the two germline ends. The CDR3 DNA is TGTGCCATATCCAAGGCCTACACCGGGGAGCTGTTTTTT. Protein sequence: CAISKAYTGELFF.

This clonotype was detected only a few times. This sequence joins TRBV10-3 and TRBJ1-2; D is unclear. V shed 2 bases and J shed 0 bases, with 10 bases lying between them. The CDR3 extends over 15 amino acids. Germline V gene data show CDR1 as ENHRY and CDR2 as SYGVKD. Here the CDR3 reads CAISEARPSNYGYTF. The CDR3 region has the DNA TGTGCCATCAGTGAGGCAAGGCCCTCTAACTATGGCTACACCTTC.

The CDR3 protein is CSARDRLAGARETQYF. In nucleotides, the CDR3 is TGCAGTGCTAGAGATAGGCTAGCGGGGGCCAGAGAGACCCAGTACTTC. V usage is TRBV20-1 and J usage is TRBJ2-5; 10 nucleotides align to TRBD2. The germline CDR1 and CDR2 sequences are DFQATT and SNEGSKA (reference sequence). CDR3 length: 16 amino acids. V shed 0 bases and J 4 bases; nucleotides not matched to a gene: 8.

The gene calls are TRBV15 and TRBJ2-7; the D is unclear. Deletions cut 2 bases from V and 7 bases from J, with 12 bases between. The CDR3 consists of 13 residues. Germline CDR1 reads LNHNV; CDR2 reads YYDKDF (reference sequence). Here the CDR3 reads CATSRPDLPEQYF. For the CDR3, the DNA is TGTGCCACCAGCAGACCTGATTTGCCTGAGCAGTACTTC.

This chain links TRBV7-2 with TRBJ1-5; 8 bases match TRBD1. CDR3 size: 14 residues. Per the germline V gene, CDR1 is SGHTA and CDR2 is FQGNSA. J gave up 6 bases and V 5 bases, and 6 bases lay outside the gene matches. The CDR3 loop reads CASSVDRGGQPQHF. The CDR3 bases are TGTGCCAGCAGCGTCGACAGGGGCGGTCAGCCCCAGCATTTT.

Here the CDR3 reads CSALRATEAFF. Here the CDR3 DNA reads TGCAGTGCTCTTAGGGCCACTGAAGCTTTCTTT. V usage is TRBV20-1 and J usage is TRBJ1-1, with D unresolved. With 5 bases removed from V and 4 bases from J, the gap between germline ends came to 8 bases. Per the germline V gene, CDR1 is DFQATT and CDR2 is SNEGSKA (reference sequence). The CDR3 totals 11 residues.

The genes are TRBV2 and TRBJ2-5, with D maybe TRBD2 (6 bases). V lost 6 bases, J lost 3 bases, and 17 bases lay in between. Germline assignment: CDR1 SNHLY and CDR2 FYNNEI. This CDR3 contains 15 residues. The CDR3 is CASRADRDLKETQYF. In DNA, the CDR3 is TGTGCCAGCAGAGCGGACCGGGACTTAAAAGAGACCCAGTACTTC.

The chain carries TRBV2 and TRBJ2-2; TRBD2 might be the D (6 bases). V was clipped by 7 bases and J by 6 bases, with 15 bases between them. Germline-derived CDR1 and CDR2 are SNHLY and FYNNEI. The CDR3 has 14 amino acids. The CDR3 DNA is TGTGCCAGCAAGGAAATCCCTAGCGCCGGGGAGCTGTTTTTT. Translation: CASKEIPSAGELFF.

The chain has TRBV5-6 and TRBJ1-1; maybe TRBD1 (5 bases). V was shortened by 1 base and J by 1 base, with 14 bases between the two germline ends. Germline values: CDR1 SGHDT, CDR2 YYEEEE. This CDR3 has 16 residues. The CDR3 sequence is CASSLWGLGKNTEAFF. In DNA form, the CDR3 reads TGTGCCAGCAGCTTGTGGGGGTTGGGGAAGAACACTGAAGCTTTCTTT. Full variable domain (missing parts from reference TRBV5-6 and TRBJ1-1): DAGVTQSPTHLIKTRGQQVTLRCSPKSGHDTVSWYQQALGQGPQFIFQYYEEEERQRGNFPDRFSGHQFPNYSSELNVNALLLGDSALYLCASSLWGLGKNTEAFFGQGTRLTVV.

This clonotype was seen more than once but under ten times. This chain links TRBV18 with TRBJ1-6; D gene unclear. The CDR3 runs to 13 residues. V was pared by 2 bases and J by 3 bases, with 2 bases between. CDR1 is KGHSH and CDR2 is LQKENI in the germline V gene. CDR3 protein: CASSPDYNSPLHF. The CDR3 DNA reads as TGTGCCAGCTCACCAGACTATAATTCACCCCTCCACTTT. Variable domain in full (rest from reference TRBV18 and TRBJ1-6): NAGVMQNPRHLVRRRGQEARLRCSPMKGHSHVYWYRQLPEEGLKFMVYLQKENIIDESGMPKERFSAEFPKEGPSILRIQQVVRGDSAAYFCASSPDYNSPLHFGNGTRLTVT.

This clonotype turned up a few times. V is TRBV11-3 and J is TRBJ2-5, with a weak D call TRBD2 (6 bases). The CDR3 is 14 residues long. Looked up from germline, CDR1 is SGHNT and CDR2 is YENEEA. V was pared by 8 bases and J by 1 base, with 14 bases between. The CDR3 region is CASGLGGTQETQYF. The CDR3 DNA reads as TGTGCCAGCGGGTTGGGGGGAACCCAAGAGACCCAGTACTTC.

This clonotype came up once. This chain joins TRBV6-5 and TRBJ2-1; 7 positions agree with TRBD2. Germline V gene sequence: CDR1 MNHEY, CDR2 SVGAGI. Losses at the gene ends were 0 bases for V and 7 bases for J; bases not matched to a gene: 6. The CDR3 contains 15 residues. CDR3 coding DNA: TGTGCCAGCAGTTACTCGGGGGGGGTGAGGAATGAGCAGTTCTTC. Amino acids: CASSYSGGVRNEQFF.

The chain carries TRBV6-1 and TRBJ2-7; D ambiguous. V shed 7 bases and J shed 7 bases, with 11 bases lying between them. This CDR3 region has 11 residues. Germline loops: CDR1 MNHNS, CDR2 SASEGT. As DNA, the CDR3 is TGTGCCAGCACCGGCATCGGAGAGCAGTACTTC. It translates to CASTGIGEQYF.

This clonotype was observed a few times. The V and J genes are TRBV20-1 and TRBJ1-2; 7 positions agree with TRBD1. The CDR3 runs to 13 residues. V was pared by 5 bases and J by 4 bases, with 7 bases of the junction left unmatched. Germline values: CDR1 DFQATT, CDR2 SNEGSKA (reference sequence). The CDR3 bases are TGCAGTGCTGCGACAGGGTCAAGCTATGGCTACACCTTC. It translates to CSAATGSSYGYTF.

The V call is TRBV6-7, the J call TRBJ2-4, with unresolved D. TRBV6-7 is an ORF for which the function is uncertain. The CDR3 sequence is 13 residues long. V was cut by 7 bases and J by 3 bases, with 10 bases left in between. CDR3: CASKGAGKNIQYF. For the CDR3, the DNA is TGTGCCAGCAAAGGTGCAGGCAAAAACATTCAGTACTTC.

The chain couples TRBV11-2 to TRBJ2-4; TRBD1 matches 8 bases. The CDR3 totals 15 residues. After removal of 1 base from V and 8 bases from J, the junction contained 7 bases not matched to a gene. CDR1 and CDR2 from the germline V gene are SGHAT and FQNNGV. The CDR3: CASSLGQEQGDIQYF. In nucleotides, the CDR3 is TGTGCCAGCAGCTTAGGGCAGGAACAGGGGGACATTCAGTACTTC.

The chain combines TRBV19 with TRBJ1-1; the D gene is possibly TRBD1 (5 bases). Germline CDR1 is LNHDA and CDR2 is SQIVND (reference sequence). The CDR3 runs 12 residues. Trimming shortened V by 5 bases and J by 3 bases, and 7 bases separated the two germline ends. The chain's CDR3 is CASSAGYTEAFF. In DNA form, the CDR3 reads TGTGCCAGTAGTGCAGGGTACACTGAAGCTTTCTTT.

V usage is TRBV5-6 and J usage is TRBJ1-2; D may be TRBD1 (5 bases). The germline V and J ends were trimmed by 0 bases and 13 bases, with 31 bases remaining between them. CDR3 length: 18 residues. In germline, CDR1 is SGHDT, CDR2 YYEEEE. The CDR3 is CASSLVTRDGEFGGYRTF. CDR3 nucleotide sequence: TGTGCCAGCAGCTTGGTCACTCGGGACGGAGAGTTCGGCGGGTATCGCACCTTC.

This clonotype was observed once. This chain joins TRBV4-1 and TRBJ2-5; 7 bases agree with TRBD1. CDR3 length: 14 residues. The trim removed 4 bases at V and 8 bases at J, leaving 10 bases unmatched. Germline values: CDR1 MGHRA, CDR2 YSYEKL. CDR3 in amino acids: CASSPWDSPDTQYF. DNA for the CDR3: TGCGCCAGCAGCCCTTGGGACAGCCCAGACACCCAGTACTTC.

This clonotype has a single count. The rearrangement links TRBV4-1 to TRBJ1-6; 7 nucleotides line up with TRBD1. Germline loops: CDR1 MGHRA, CDR2 YSYEKL. The length of the CDR3 is 19 residues. V was pared by 0 bases and J by 0 bases, with 8 bases of the junction left unmatched. The CDR3 here is CASSQDLEGAHSYNSPLHF. The CDR3 nucleotides are TGCGCCAGCAGCCAAGATCTCGAGGGGGCCCACTCCTATAATTCACCCCTCCACTTT.